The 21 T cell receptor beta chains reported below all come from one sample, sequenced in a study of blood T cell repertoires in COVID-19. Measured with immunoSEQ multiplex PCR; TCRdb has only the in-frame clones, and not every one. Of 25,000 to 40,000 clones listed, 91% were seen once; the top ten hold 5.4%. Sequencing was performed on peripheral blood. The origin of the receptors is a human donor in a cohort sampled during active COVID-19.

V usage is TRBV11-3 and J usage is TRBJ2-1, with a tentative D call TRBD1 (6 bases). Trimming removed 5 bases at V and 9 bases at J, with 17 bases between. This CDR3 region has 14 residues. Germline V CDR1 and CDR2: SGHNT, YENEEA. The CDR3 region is CASSSIALGGEQFF. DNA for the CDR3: TGTGCCAGCAGCAGTATCGCCCTAGGGGGTGAGCAGTTCTTC. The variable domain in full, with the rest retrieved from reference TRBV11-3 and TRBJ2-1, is EAGVVQSPRYKIIEKKQPVAFWCNPISGHNTLYWYLQNLGQGPELLIRYENEEAVDDSQLPKDRFSAERLKGVDSTLKIQPAELGDSAVYLCASSSIALGGEQFFGPGTRLTVL.

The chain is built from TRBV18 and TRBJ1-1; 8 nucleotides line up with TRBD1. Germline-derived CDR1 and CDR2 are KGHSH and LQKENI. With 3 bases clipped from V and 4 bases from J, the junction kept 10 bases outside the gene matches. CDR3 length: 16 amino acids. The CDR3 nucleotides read TGTGCCAGCTCACCCTCCTCGCAGGGGGCAGGCACTGAAGCTTTCTTT. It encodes CASSPSSQGAGTEAFF.

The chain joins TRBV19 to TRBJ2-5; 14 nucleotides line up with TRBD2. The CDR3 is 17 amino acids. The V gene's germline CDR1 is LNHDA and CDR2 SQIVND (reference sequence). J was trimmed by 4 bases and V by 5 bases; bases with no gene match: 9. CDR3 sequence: CASSLRLAGGPLETQYF. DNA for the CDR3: TGTGCCAGTAGTCTTCGACTAGCGGGAGGGCCATTAGAGACCCAGTACTTC.

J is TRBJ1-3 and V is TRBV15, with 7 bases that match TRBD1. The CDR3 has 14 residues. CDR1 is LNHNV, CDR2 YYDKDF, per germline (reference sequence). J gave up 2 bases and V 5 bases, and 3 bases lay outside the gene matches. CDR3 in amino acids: CATSGDRAGNTIYF. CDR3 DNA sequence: TGTGCCACCAGCGGCGACAGGGCTGGAAACACCATATATTTT.

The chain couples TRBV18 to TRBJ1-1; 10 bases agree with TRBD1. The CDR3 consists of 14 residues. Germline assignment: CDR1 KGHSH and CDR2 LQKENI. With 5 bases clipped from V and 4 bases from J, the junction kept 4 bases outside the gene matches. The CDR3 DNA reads TGTGCCAGCTCAGCGGGACAGGGGATCACTGAAGCTTTCTTT. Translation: CASSAGQGITEAFF.

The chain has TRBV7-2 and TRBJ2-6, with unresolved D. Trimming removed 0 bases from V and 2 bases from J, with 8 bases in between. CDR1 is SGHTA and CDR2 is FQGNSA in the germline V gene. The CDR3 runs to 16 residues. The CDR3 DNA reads TGTGCCAGCAGCTTAGCCTTCGTAGCTGGGGCCAACGTCCTGACTTTC. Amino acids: CASSLAFVAGANVLTF.

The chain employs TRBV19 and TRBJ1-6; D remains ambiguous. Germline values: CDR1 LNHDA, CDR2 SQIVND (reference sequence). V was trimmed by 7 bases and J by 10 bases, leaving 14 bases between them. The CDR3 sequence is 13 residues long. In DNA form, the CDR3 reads TGTGCCAGTAAGGTCGGGGAAGGATCACCCCTCCACTTT. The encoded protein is CASKVGEGSPLHF. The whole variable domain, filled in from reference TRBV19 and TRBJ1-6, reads DGGITQSPKYLFRKEGQNVTLSCEQNLNHDAMYWYRQDPGQGLRLIYYSQIVNDFQKGDIAEGYSVSREKKESFPLTVTSAQKNPTAFYLCASKVGEGSPLHFGNGTRLTVT.

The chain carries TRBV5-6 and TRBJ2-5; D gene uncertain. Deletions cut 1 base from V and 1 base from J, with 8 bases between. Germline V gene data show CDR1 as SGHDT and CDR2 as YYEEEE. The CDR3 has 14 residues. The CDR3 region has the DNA TGTGCCAGCAGCTTGAGTAGTTTCCAAGAGACCCAGTACTTC. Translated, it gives CASSLSSFQETQYF.

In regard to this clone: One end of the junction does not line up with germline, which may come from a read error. CDR3 sequence: CASSWDRSTGGLFF. CDR3 DNA sequence: TGTGCCAGCAGCTGGGACAGGTCCACCGGGGGGCTGTTTTTT. This sequence joins TRBV7-8 and TRBJ2-2, with TRBD1 matching 8 bases. The CDR3 contains 14 residues. Germline lookup yields CDR1 SGHVS and CDR2 FQNEAQ.

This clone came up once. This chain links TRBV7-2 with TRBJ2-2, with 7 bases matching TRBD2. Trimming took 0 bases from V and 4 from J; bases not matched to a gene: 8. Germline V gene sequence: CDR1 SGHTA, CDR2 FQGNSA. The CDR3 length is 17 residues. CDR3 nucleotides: TGTGCCAGCAGCTTAGCGGGAGGGCCTTGGGGCACCGGGGAGCTGTTTTTT. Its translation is CASSLAGGPWGTGELFF.

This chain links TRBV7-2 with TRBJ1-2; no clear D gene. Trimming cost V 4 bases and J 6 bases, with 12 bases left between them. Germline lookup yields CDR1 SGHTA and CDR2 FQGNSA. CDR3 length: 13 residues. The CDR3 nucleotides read TGTGCCAGCAGCTGGCGACATCAAGATGGCTACACCTTC. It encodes CASSWRHQDGYTF. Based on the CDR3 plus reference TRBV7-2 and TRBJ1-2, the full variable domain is GAGVSQSPSNKVTEKGKDVELRCDPISGHTALYWYRQSLGQGLEFLIYFQGNSAPDKSGLPSDRFSAERTGGSVSTLTIQRTQQEDSAVYLCASSWRHQDGYTFGSGTRLTVV.

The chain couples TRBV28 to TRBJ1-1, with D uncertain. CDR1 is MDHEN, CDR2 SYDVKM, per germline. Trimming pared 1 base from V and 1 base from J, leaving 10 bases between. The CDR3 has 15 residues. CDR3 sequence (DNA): TGTGCCAGCAGTTTATCGGGAGGACGGAACACTGAAGCTTTCTTT. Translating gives CASSLSGGRNTEAFF.

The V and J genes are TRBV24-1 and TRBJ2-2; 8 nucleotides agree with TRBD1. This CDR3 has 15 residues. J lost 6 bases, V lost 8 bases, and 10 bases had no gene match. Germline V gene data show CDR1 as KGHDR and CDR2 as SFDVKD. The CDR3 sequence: CATTGQGATPGELFF. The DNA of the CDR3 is TGTGCCACCACTGGACAGGGTGCAACCCCCGGGGAGCTGTTTTTT.

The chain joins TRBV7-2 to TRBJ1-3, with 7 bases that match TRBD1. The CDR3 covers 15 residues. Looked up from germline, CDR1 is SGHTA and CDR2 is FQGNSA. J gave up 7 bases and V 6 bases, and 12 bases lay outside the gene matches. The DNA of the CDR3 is TGTGCCAGCAGTTCCCAGACAGGGATTGGGAACACCATATATTTT. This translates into CASSSQTGIGNTIYF.

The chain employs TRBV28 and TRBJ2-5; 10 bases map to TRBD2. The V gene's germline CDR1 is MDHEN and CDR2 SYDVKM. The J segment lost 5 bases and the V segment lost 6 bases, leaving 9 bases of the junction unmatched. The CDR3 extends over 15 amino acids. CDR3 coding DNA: TGTGCCAGCAGCCACCAGCGGGGGGGCGGGGAGACCCAGTACTTC. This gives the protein CASSHQRGGGETQYF.

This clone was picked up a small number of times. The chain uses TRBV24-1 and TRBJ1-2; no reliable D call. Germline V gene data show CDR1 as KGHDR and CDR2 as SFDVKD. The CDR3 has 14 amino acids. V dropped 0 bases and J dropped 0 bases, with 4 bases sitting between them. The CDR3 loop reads CATSDLATNYGYTF. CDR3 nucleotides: TGTGCCACCAGTGATTTGGCTACTAACTATGGCTACACCTTC.

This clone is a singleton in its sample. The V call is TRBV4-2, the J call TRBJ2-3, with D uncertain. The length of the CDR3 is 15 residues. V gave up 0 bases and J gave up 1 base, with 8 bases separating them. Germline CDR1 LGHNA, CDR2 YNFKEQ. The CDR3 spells CASSQDEDRTDTQYF. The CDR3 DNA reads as TGTGCCAGCAGCCAAGATGAGGATCGCACAGATACGCAGTATTTT.

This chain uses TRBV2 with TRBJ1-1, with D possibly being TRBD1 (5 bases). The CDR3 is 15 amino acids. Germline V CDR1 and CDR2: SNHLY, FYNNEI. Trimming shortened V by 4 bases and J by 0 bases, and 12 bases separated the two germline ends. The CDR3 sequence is CASSGQPGVNTEAFF. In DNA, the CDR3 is TGTGCCAGCAGTGGGCAACCGGGGGTGAACACTGAAGCTTTCTTT.

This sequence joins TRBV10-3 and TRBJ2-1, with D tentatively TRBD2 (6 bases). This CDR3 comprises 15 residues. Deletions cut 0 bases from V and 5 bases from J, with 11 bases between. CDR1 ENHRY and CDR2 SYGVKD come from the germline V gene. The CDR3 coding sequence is TGTGCCATCAGTGAGTCGGAGGGTAGGCACAATGAGCAGTTCTTC. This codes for CAISESEGRHNEQFF.

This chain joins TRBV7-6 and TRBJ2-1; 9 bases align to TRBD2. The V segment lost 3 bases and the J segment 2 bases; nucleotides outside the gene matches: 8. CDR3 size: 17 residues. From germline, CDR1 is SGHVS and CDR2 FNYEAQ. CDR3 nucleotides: TGTGCCAGCAGCTTCGTGGCTAGCGGGAAACCCTACAATGAGCAGTTCTTC. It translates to CASSFVASGKPYNEQFF.

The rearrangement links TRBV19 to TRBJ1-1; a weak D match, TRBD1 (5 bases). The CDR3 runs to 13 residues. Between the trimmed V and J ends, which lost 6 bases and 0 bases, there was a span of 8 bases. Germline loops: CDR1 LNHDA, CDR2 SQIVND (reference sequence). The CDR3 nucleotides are TGTGCCAGTAGCGAGACAGTGAACACTGAAGCTTTCTTT. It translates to CASSETVNTEAFF.